This is a list of T cell receptor beta chains from one sample in a study of T-cell reconstitution after alpha-beta-depleted transplantation in children. TCRdb re-called the PCR reads with MiXCR, one entry per CDR3 protein. Among 750,000 to 950,000 distinct CDR3 sequences listed, roughly 15% were seen once. Sequenced here: PBMCs, mostly from graft donor cells, sampled 360 days after TCRalphabeta/CD19-depleted stem cell transplant. These receptors came from a male patient between 5 and 17 years old who had a stem cell transplant for acute lymphoblastic leukemia, so the T cells may come from the graft donor. CDR3s include the opening cysteine and the closing phenylalanine or tryptophan.

V gene	CDR3 length	J gene	CDR3 protein
TRBV29-1	13	TRBJ2-7	CSVEYGPGYEQYF
TRBV20-1	12	TRBJ2-1	CSALDRFGVQFF
TRBV18	17	TRBJ2-7	CASTLRHSGRFSYEQYF
TRBV7-9	15	TRBJ2-5	CASSLQADKQETQYF
TRBV29-1	13	TRBJ2-7	CSVTGLRFYEQYF
TRBV7-3	13	TRBJ2-1	CASSKQGSGEQIF
TRBV14	15	TRBJ2-7	CASSQGSGEWYEQYF
TRBV7-2	15	TRBJ2-1	CASSDQASSYNEQFF
TRBV7-6	18	TRBJ2-4	CASSPGWTSGASKNIQYF
TRBV6-5	15	TRBJ1-4	CASSSGTGGFEKLFF
TRBV4-1	12	TRBJ1-2	CASSQVRGGYTF
TRBV9	16	TRBJ2-7	CASSVAERGDSYEQYF
TRBV11-2	14	TRBJ1-6	CASSSQGHNSPLHF
TRBV20-1	15	TRBJ1-5	CSARDPGSADQPQHF
TRBV4-1	18	TRBJ2-5	CASSQDPPGLAGDETQYF
TRBV15	16	TRBJ1-4	CATSSGRAAPREKLFF
TRBV12-3/TRBV12-4	14	TRBJ2-7	CASSTTGTSHEQYF
TRBV2	14	TRBJ2-7	CASCFSGAVSEQYF
TRBV18	13	TRBJ2-7	CASSPADSYEQYF
TRBV3-1	15	TRBJ2-5	CASSRSPTLQETQYF
TRBV30	13	TRBJ1-1	CAWRGGGNTEAFF
TRBV12-3/TRBV12-4	16	TRBJ2-4	CASSLGLKVAKNIQYF
TRBV7-9	11	TRBJ1-2	CASSLLPDYTF
TRBV20-1	15	TRBJ2-1	CCARAGTISYNEQFF
TRBV27	16	TRBJ2-1	CASSSGTSGRDNEQFF
TRBV6-5	15	TRBJ1-5	CASSYGDHSNQPQHF
TRBV10-3	14	TRBJ2-7	CAIKAALGYYEQYF
TRBV20-1	15	TRBJ1-5	CSARVSGPSNQPQHF
TRBV5-6	15	TRBJ2-7	CASSLKPPGSYEQYF
TRBV7-2	19	TRBJ2-1	CAIPKRLAGGRAAIGEQFF
TRBV18	15	TRBJ2-3	CASSRLARSTDTQYF
TRBV5-1	15	TRBJ2-1	CASSWTSGSNNEQFF
TRBV11-2	19	TRBJ2-3	CASSRQPTQGARNTDTQYF
TRBV5-1	14	TRBJ2-7	CASSFQGNDYEQYF
TRBV11-2	13	TRBJ2-1	CASEAGSYNEQFF
TRBV29-1	14	TRBJ1-4	CSVVGRATNEKLFF
TRBV20-1	14	TRBJ2-7	CSAISGERSYEQYF
TRBV5-1	12	TRBJ2-1	CASSLMEDEQFF
TRBV9	20	TRBJ1-3	CASSAHRGTIGVRSGNTIYF
TRBV11-1	17	TRBJ2-6	CASSFNPGQTGANVLTF
TRBV4-1	17	TRBJ2-1	CASSQDRPGQGIGEQFF
TRBV5-1	14	TRBJ2-7	CASSLGTSGYEQYF
TRBV15	16	TRBJ2-7	CATSMGRTSGSYEQYF
TRBV20-1	14	TRBJ1-1	CSAPRRQGITEAFF
TRBV18	13	TRBJ2-1	CASSPDVYNEQFF
TRBV5-1	16	TRBJ2-7	CASSLETSGRPYEQYF